The clone carrying this T cell receptor beta chain appeared once. Antigen specificity is unknown. In germline, CDR1 is MDHEN, CDR2 SYDVKM. V was pared by 6 bases and J by 2 bases, with 4 bases between. This CDR3 has 11 amino acids. These data belong to a study of CD4 T cells in relation to SARS-CoV-2 and coronaviruses. Study-level background: Crossreactive spike epitopes shared across donors were mapped to their HLA restriction.

Regarding the study as a whole: About 65% of donors had memory CD4+ clonotypes crossrecognizing SARS-CoV-2 and common cold coronavirus spike. Pre-pandemic and post-infection samples never came from the same donor.

Deep TCR-beta sequencing used DNA from uncultured naive and memory CD4+ T cells. Method: immunoSEQ multiplex PCR; TCRdb's copy keeps in-frame clones and lacks some. This sample yields under 65,000 clones, of which about nine tenths are seen a single time; roughly 1.4% belongs to the top ten. The unexposed donors gave CD4+ T cells in 2011-2018, prior to COVID-19. Sequenced: memory CD4+ T cells from PBMCs. The sequence derives from a human donor in good health. The V and J genes are TRBV28 and TRBJ1-2; no clear D. CDR3 region: CASRQNYGYTF. For the CDR3, the DNA is TGTGCCAGCAGACAAAACTATGGCTACACCTTC.